Listed below are T cell receptor beta chains from one sample, sequenced in a study of shared clonotypes between healthy human individuals. Assay used: immunoSEQ multiplex PCR; TCRdb lists only in-frame clones, some missing. The sample has roughly 2.2 million clones; over 85% are singletons. The source material was naive CD4+ T cells from PBMCs. The receptors here all came from a man aged 18 to 29 in good health. Some clones in this sample may be carry-over from other donors' samples. Both conserved end residues are part of each CDR3. A D gene is named only where the DNA matches it firmly. For some rows the clone size is stated as once, few or many, or as a class when expanded; others skip it.

CASSQGVAVLAGGPIFF,TGCGCCAGCAGCCAAGGCGTTGCAGTACTAGCGGGAGGGCCAATATTTTTT,.,TRBV4-3,TRBD2,TRBJ2-2
CASSLGGGLDTQYF,TGTGCCAGCAGCTTGGGAGGAGGGTTGGATACGCAGTATTTT,.,TRBV7-2,.,TRBJ2-3
CASSRTSGGGETQYF,TGTGCCAGTAGTAGAACTAGCGGGGGGGGAGAGACCCAGTACTTC,.,TRBV19,TRBD2,TRBJ2-5
CASSFGQMNTEAFF,TGTGCCAGCAGCTTTGGCCAGATGAACACTGAAGCTTTCTTT,.,TRBV5-4,.,TRBJ1-1
CASSLGSGFNEQFF,TGTGCCAGCAGCTTAGGTAGCGGGTTCAATGAGCAGTTCTTC,.,TRBV11-3,TRBD2,TRBJ2-1
CASSPSDNQPQHF,TGTGCCAGCTCGCCCAGCGACAATCAGCCCCAGCATTTT,.,TRBV18,.,TRBJ1-5
CASSRAGTGGSNEQFF,TGTGCCAGCTCACGCGCCGGGACAGGGGGGTCCAATGAGCAGTTCTTC,.,TRBV18,TRBD1,TRBJ2-1
CASSLTTSYGANVLTF,TGTGCCAGCAGTTTAACCACTAGTTATGGGGCCAACGTCCTGACTTTC,.,TRBV28,.,TRBJ2-6
CASSIGLAGYNEQFF,TGTGCCAGTAGTATAGGCCTGGCTGGGTACAATGAGCAGTTCTTC,.,TRBV19,.,TRBJ2-1
CASSSRLWAGVIPYEQYF,TGTGCCAGCAGCTCCCGGCTTTGGGCAGGGGTCATTCCCTACGAGCAGTACTTC,.,TRBV5-6,.,TRBJ2-7
CASSRGGAGNTIYF,TGTGCCAGCAGTCGAGGGGGGGCTGGAAACACCATATATTTT,.,TRBV28,.,TRBJ1-3
CASSLEGGGGTQYF,TGCGCCAGCAGCTTGGAGGGGGGTGGTGGTACGCAGTATTTT,.,TRBV5-1,.,TRBJ2-3
CASSLPTGSGSHEQYF,TGTGCCAGCAGCTTACCGACTGGAAGCGGGAGCCACGAGCAGTACTTC,.,TRBV28,TRBD2,TRBJ2-7
CASNAGLEQYF,TGTGCCAGCAACGCGGGTTTGGAGCAGTACTTC,.,TRBV6-1,.,TRBJ2-7
CASSGDRGGYNEQFF,TGCGCCAGCAGCGGTGACAGGGGCGGGTACAATGAGCAGTTCTTC,.,TRBV5-1,TRBD1,TRBJ2-1
CASSQESSTGVSGNTIYF,TGCGCCAGCAGCCAAGAGTCTTCGACAGGAGTTTCTGGAAACACCATATATTTT,.,TRBV4-3,.,TRBJ1-3
CASSQDPSGQTRKTQYF,TGCGCCAGCAGCCAAGACCCTAGCGGGCAGACAAGAAAGACCCAGTACTTC,.,TRBV4-3,TRBD2,TRBJ2-5
CASSLRGDHEQYF,TGTGCCAGCAGCCTACGTGGGGATCACGAGCAGTACTTC,.,TRBV27,.,TRBJ2-7
CASSLTLAGGRETQYF,TGCGCCAGCAGCTTGACGCTAGCGGGAGGTCGGGAGACCCAGTACTTC,once,TRBV5-1,TRBD2,TRBJ2-5
CASSLRGAGAGYNEQFF,TGTGCCAGCAGCTTGCGGGGAGCGGGAGCGGGCTACAATGAGCAGTTCTTC,.,TRBV5-4,TRBD2,TRBJ2-1
CASSSVGTGYEKLFF,TGTGCCAGCAGCTCGGTCGGGACAGGGTACGAAAAACTGTTTTTT,.,TRBV5-5,TRBD1,TRBJ1-4
CASRPSGSEQFF,TGTGCCAGCAGACCAAGCGGGAGCGAGCAGTTCTTC,.,TRBV2,TRBD2,TRBJ2-1
CASSLEGRRPQHF,TGTGCCAGCAGCTTGGAGGGACGGAGGCCCCAGCATTTT,.,TRBV5-8,.,TRBJ1-5
CASSSDRSPYEQYF,TGTGCCAGCAGTTCCGACAGGTCCCCCTACGAGCAGTACTTC,.,TRBV28,.,TRBJ2-7
CAWSGKRRGLFEKLFF,TGTGCCTGGAGTGGGAAAAGACGGGGACTATTCGAAAAACTGTTTTTT,.,TRBV30,.,TRBJ1-4
CASQKRGEKLFF,TGTGCCAGCCAAAAACGGGGTGAAAAACTGTTTTTT,.,TRBV6-5,.,TRBJ1-4